The present T cell receptor beta chain was sequenced within a study of blood T cell repertoires in COVID-19 (dated by TCRdb to the early 2020s). About the full investigation: Samples from collaborators originated in the United States, Italy and Spain and spanned both the acute and convalescent phases of COVID-19. HLA class I and class II types, where available, came from metadata supplied by the sample provider rather than from assay-based typing. The material from the prospective study consisted of cDNA or gDNA derived from T cells, B-cell-depleted T cells, or PBMCs. The samples were drawn from the first 160 participants of the ongoing ImmuneRACE study and from roughly 1,300 subjects provided by 6 global collaborators. The repertoires were released in a freely available public database intended as a resource for research on the immune response to SARS-CoV-2. Nearly every sample came with metadata listing a de-identified subject ID, COVID-19 status, age in years and sex. Subjects who had been exposed to COVID-19, were actively infected with it, or had recovered from it provided the deeply sampled blood TCRbeta repertoires that made up the dataset.

TCRbeta CDR3 regions were amplified from genomic DNA using the immunoSEQ Assay, a bias-controlled multiplex PCR. In the original analysis: The number of nucleated cells in each sample was estimated from the amplification of reference gene primers within the assay. To quantify the absolute abundance of each unique TCRbeta CDR3 rearrangement, sequence reads were collapsed and filtered. For each sample, productive Simpson clonality was calculated as the square root of Simpson's diversity index over productive rearrangements. TCRdb limited this immuneACCESS table to in-frame rearrangements with V and J called. A share of clones is missing; checked studies link under half to unresolved V genes, and the rest is unexplained. D and trimming were read from the DNA, whereas the V and J calls and clone size are those reported in that table. Across this sample there are tens of thousands of clones, with around 90% seen only once. The ten largest clones capture just over 9% of the sample.

The collaborating institutions used their own protocols to collect whole blood in K2EDTA tubes. For TCRbeta analysis, collaborators shipped samples in one of three forms: frozen whole blood, isolated PBMCs, or DNA extracted from either of those sample types. Here is what the overall study found, with its caveats: How much clinical and demographic metadata was included differed by source and by participant, and the metadata was provided uncurated.

A remark on this clone: No antigen is known for it. The record has no base qualities; no much larger clone is one base away.

The receptor's source is a human donor in a cohort sampled during active COVID-19. The sequenced sample consisted of peripheral blood.

The CDR3 here reads CASRPANTGGETQYF. The DNA sequence reads TGTGCCAGTAGACCCGCTAACACAGGGGGAGAGACCCAGTACTTC. This chain joins TRBV6-5 to TRBJ2-5; TRBD1 lines up with 8 middle nucleotides. Unmatched junction bases come to 13, with V trimmed by 9 bases and J by 4 bases. Per the germline V gene, MNHEY is the CDR1 and SVGAGI is the CDR2. From cysteine to phenylalanine, the CDR3 is 15 amino acids long. Only the CDR3 DNA is retained, 45 bases long and in frame from the first base.